The text below deals with one T cell receptor (beta chain). Its specific antigen is unknown. No much larger clone is present one base from it, and per-base qualities are unavailable. V loses 6 bases, J loses 1 base, and the germline ends lie 15 bases apart. For CDR1 and CDR2, the germline V gene lists SNHLY and FYNNEI. The CDR3 contains 15 residues, cysteine and phenylalanine counted. Only the CDR3 portion is preserved as DNA: 45 bases, with reading frame beginning at the first base. These data belong to a study of cytomegalovirus exposure and HLA in healthy donors (dated by TCRdb to between 2016 and 2019). About the full investigation: In an earlier analysis of roughly 500 of the donors, 250 to 350 Gb of sequence data and approximately 120 million unique TCR beta sequences from some 170 million T cells were reported. Rather than using new phenotypic data, the later analysis identified candidate immune exposures from TCR beta sequences and from how often those sequences occurred across donors. An earlier analysis of approximately 500 of the donors applied high-throughput TCR beta sequencing to assess whether each TCR beta V gene segment acted as functional or pseudogenic. Among a few hundred genotyped donors of the cohort, an average of around 240,000 unique TCR beta nucleotide sequences were sequenced per donor, about a sixth of them non-productive. All discovery cohort repertoires had been generated using a single sequencing platform. Four to six DR-DQ haplotypes were handled as single units for association and clustering, since linkage in the cohort was strong. Genome-wide SNP genotypes for about 65% of the roughly 670 donors were used in a later genetic analysis, which treated that subset as a discovery cohort. The T cell repertoires of 550 to 850 subjects were profiled by immunosequencing and related to cytomegalovirus serostatus. Typing coverage differed by locus: A, B, C, DRB1 and DQB1 were typed in about 629-640 donors, DQA1 in about 500, DPA1 in around 580, and DPB1 in 450 to 490. Of the 300 to 400 genotyped donors, about 80% fell in the genetic ancestry cluster associated with self-reported Caucasian donors. The study was designed to test whether signatures of past pathogen exposure could be identified by cataloging public T cell receptors. Donor age, sex, ethnicity and CMV serostatus were compiled together with the repertoire data. An early release that covered roughly 600 HLA-typed donors contained around 300 gigabases of sequencing data and tens of millions of unique TCR sequences. HLA typing included class I and class II loci at four-digit resolution. To predict cytomegalovirus infection status, the study brought together high-throughput TCR immunosequencing, statistical association of individual TCRs with disease status, and machine learning. Along with the roughly 700-subject first cohort, a separate validation cohort of around 120 different subjects was used. To study patterns of TCR occurrence, a later analysis re-analyzed previously published TCR beta repertoires from around 670 donors and added high-resolution HLA genotyping.

The cohort consisted of 670 or so healthy bone marrow donors. Cohort members were all nominally healthy when sampled, although unrecorded immune exposures were likely present. The donor was CMV seropositive and belonged to the group of some 290 seropositive cohort members. Each donor provided a peripheral blood sample, and peripheral blood mononuclear cells were used for TCR beta sequencing. Genomic DNA extraction from the blood cell samples was performed with the Qiagen DNeasy Blood Extraction Kit. The protocol used for the library was the immunoSEQ multiplex PCR assay. For the multiplex PCR, a mixture combining 60 forward primers for TCR Vbeta segments and 13 reverse primers for TCR Jbeta segments was used. A multiplex PCR assay on genomic DNA amplified the CDR3 region of rearranged TCR beta genes. The amplified TCR beta libraries were sequenced on the Illumina HiSeq System as 87-base-pair reads. Per the source publication's procedure: A later analysis tallied about 77 million unique TCR beta chains across the approximately 670 repertoires, and around 12 million of those chains were shared by two or more donors. Raw reads were error-corrected and collapsed into unique sequences with a nearest-neighbor algorithm that merged closely related sequences to remove PCR and sequencing errors. CDR3 sequences were aligned to IMGT reference sequences to assign V, D and J gene segments. For a sequence to be retained, at least a six-nucleotide match to both a V gene segment and a J gene segment was required. A rearrangement was called productive if the CDR3 had no stop codons and remained in frame with V and J, and every other rearrangement was called non-productive. Following IMGT convention, CDR3 was defined as the stretch from the second conserved V-encoded cysteine up to the conserved J-encoded phenylalanine. The earlier analysis of more than 450 of the donors excluded sequences that lacked an unambiguous match to a single V gene segment. An earlier analysis of 500 to 600 of the donors classified V segments as functional when productive rearrangements were above 56.7% and as segregating when the standard deviation between donors was above 5%. To diagnose cytomegalovirus status from the catalog of TCR beta chain sequences, a statistical classification framework was built. In a later analysis, TCR nucleotide sequences were compared against IMGT/GENE-DB human TR gene sequences so that V and J genes could be assigned. A later analysis assigned CDR3 sequences and most-parsimonious VDJ recombination scenarios with the TCRdist pipeline. In a later analysis, each TCR beta chain was defined by its CDR3 amino acid sequence together with its V-gene family, and reads lacking a unique V-gene family were excluded. To address suspected cross-contamination and a sequencing artifact, a later analysis removed 592 highly shared, low-generation-probability nucleotide sequences. In a later analysis, a clonal expansion index for each public chain was calculated from normalized within-repertoire ranks of inferred template counts. In a later analysis, generation probabilities were computed with a VDJ recombination model fitted to out-of-frame rearrangements, and the resulting probabilities were checked against IGoR. A later analysis scored TCR-TCR, TCR-HLA and TCR-CMV co-occurrence with hypergeometric tests, applying a repertoire-size bias correction to TCR pairs. To estimate false discovery rates, a later analysis permuted the HLA or CMV assignments 20 times. A later analysis grouped co-occurring TCRs with DBSCAN, adding TCRdist sequence similarity when clustering within HLA-allele-positive subsets. Repertoires with fewer than 30,000 or more than 120,000 public chains, plus five repertoires with anomalous nucleotide sharing, were excluded from co-occurrence clustering. Drawn from immuneACCESS, this table holds only the in-frame rearrangements with V and J called that TCRdb kept. Clones are partly lost; checked studies trace under half to an unresolved V gene and leave the rest unexplained. V and J calls and clone size are copied from that table; D and trimming were computed from the DNA. This sample lists 50,000 to 65,000 clones; about 70% were detected once. Jointly, the top ten make up under 25% of the sample.

General findings and caveats noted by the study authors: The authors suggested that the approach could potentially be generalized to other disease states and immunological phenotypes. The study gave a list of about 170 TCR beta chains associated with cytomegalovirus. The sequencing pipeline was judged likely to have produced a cluster of highly shared sequence variants as a technical artifact. Roughly uniform sequencing depth across donors was assumed in presence/absence analyses, although this assumption may not hold. The earlier analysis of a few hundred of the donors excluded approximately 15 rarely observed V segments, including chromosome 9 orphons, because counts were too low. In a later analysis, HLA-associated TCR beta chains were found to be more clonally expanded and to have lower generation probabilities than equally common non-associated chains. A later genetic analysis associated a missense DCLRE1C variant with V-gene and J-gene trimming of TCR beta chains, and an independent cohort replicated the association. In a later analysis, several top co-occurrence clusters were reported to appear linked to parvovirus B19, influenza, CMV and Epstein-Barr virus. In this cohort, only TCR beta chains were sequenced, and detectable features were limited by the absence of alpha or paired-chain data. CMV serostatus was the only immune exposure information available for the cohort. Across donors, most TCR sequences were observed very rarely, whereas some public TCRs were present in many individuals. Correlated functional status among segregating V segments might reflect linkage disequilibrium, but an unknown experimental factor could not be ruled out. A further reported finding was that TCR beta sequences accurately predicted the HLA-A and HLA-B alleles for most subjects in the first cohort. An earlier analysis of 450 to 750 of the donors showed that most TCR beta V segments appeared in productive rearrangements either about 90% or about 30% of the time, which broadly matched IMGT annotations. Cytomegalovirus status was reported to be diagnosed by the classifier with high specificity and sensitivity in both the original and validation cohorts. In a later genetic analysis, fewer N-insertions in productive TCRs were reported among donors in an Asian-associated ancestry cluster than the roughly 700-donor mean. In a later analysis, TCR association rates were found to vary across HLA loci, with the most associated TCRs seen for DRB1 alleles and the fewest for HLA-C alleles. At a false discovery rate of 0.05, a later analysis linked about 17,000 TCR beta sequences to specific HLA alleles. A few of the identified cytomegalovirus-associated TCR beta chains were confirmed in vitro to be specific for cytomegalovirus antigens. In a later analysis, most CMV-associated TCR beta chains were found to appear HLA-restricted, with HLA associations seemingly driven largely by CMV exposure. Some IMGT-functional V segments, including TRBV6-2 and TRBV6-3, could not be told apart with the 87-base-pair reads, so those segments were excluded. Because HLA typing was unavailable for some donors at each locus, only the typed subset was used in association tests. Strong co-occurrence of HLA alleles, especially DR and DQ, made assigning TCR associations to individual alleles difficult.

The sample comprised PBMCs. The receptor's source is a woman aged 50 to 60 in good health and CMV-seropositive. The V and J segments used are TRBV2 and TRBJ2-5; a tentative D call is TRBD2 (6 bases match). Here the CDR3 is given as CASRTTPGLQETQYF. The DNA sequence is TGTGCCAGCAGGACGACCCCGGGACTCCAAGAGACCCAGTACTTC.